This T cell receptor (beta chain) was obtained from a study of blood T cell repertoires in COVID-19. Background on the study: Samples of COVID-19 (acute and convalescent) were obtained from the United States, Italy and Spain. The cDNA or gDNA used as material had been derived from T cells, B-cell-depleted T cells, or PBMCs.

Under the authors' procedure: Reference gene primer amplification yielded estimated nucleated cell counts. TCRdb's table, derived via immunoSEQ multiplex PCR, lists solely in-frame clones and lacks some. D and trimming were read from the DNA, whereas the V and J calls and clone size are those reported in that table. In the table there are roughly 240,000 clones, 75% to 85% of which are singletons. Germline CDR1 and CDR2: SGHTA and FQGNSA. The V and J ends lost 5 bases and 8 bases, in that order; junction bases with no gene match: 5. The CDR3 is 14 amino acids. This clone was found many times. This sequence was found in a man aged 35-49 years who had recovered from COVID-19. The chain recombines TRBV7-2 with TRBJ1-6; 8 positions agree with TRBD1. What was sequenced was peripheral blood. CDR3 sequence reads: CASSRTGSDSPLHF. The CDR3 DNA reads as TGTGCCAGCAGCAGGACAGGGTCGGATTCACCCCTCCACTTT. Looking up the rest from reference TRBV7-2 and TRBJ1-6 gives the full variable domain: GAGVSQSPSNKVTEKGKDVELRCDPISGHTALYWYRQSLGQGLEFLIYFQGNSAPDKSGLPSDRFSAERTGGSVSTLTIQRTQQEDSAVYLCASSRTGSDSPLHFGNGTRLTVT.